This is a list of T cell receptor beta chains from one sample in a study of blood T cells in healthy people across ages. Using its own MiXCR run on the 5' RACE reads, TCRdb lists one record per CDR3 protein. The table includes a few hundred thousand distinct CDR3 sequences, 27% detected once. The material sequenced was blood. These receptors came from a woman aged 65 to 85 in good health. The CDR3 runs from the conserved cysteine through the conserved F or W. Fields, in order: D gene, clone size, J gene, V gene, CDR3 length, CDR3 protein, CDR3 DNA. A D gene is named only where the DNA matches it firmly. Only part of the rows carry a size: once, few, many, or a class if the clone is expanded.

- | - | TRBJ2-7 | TRBV12-3/TRBV12-4 | 13 | CASRVGGLYEQYF | TGTGCCAGCAGAGTAGGGGGTCTGTACGAGCAGTACTTC
TRBD1 | - | TRBJ2-5 | TRBV20-1 | 14 | CSAEDRTIQETQYF | TGCAGTGCGGAGGACAGGACGATCCAAGAGACCCAGTACTTC
- | few | TRBJ1-6 | TRBV20-1 | 16 | CSAPGTSSSYNSPLHF | TGCAGTGCCCCGGGGACCTCGAGCTCCTATAATTCACCCCTCCACTTT
- | - | TRBJ2-4 | TRBV3-1 | 16 | CASSQGGVLAKNIQYF | TGTGCCAGCAGCCAAGGGGGGGTCCTAGCCAAAAACATTCAGTACTTC
- | - | TRBJ1-1 | TRBV30 | 12 | CAWSRGGAEAFF | TGTGCCTGGAGCCGCGGAGGGGCTGAAGCTTTCTTT
TRBD2 | - | TRBJ2-3 | TRBV20-1 | 14 | CSAGLAGAGDTQYF | TGCAGTGCTGGCCTAGCGGGGGCGGGGGATACGCAGTATTTT
TRBD1 | - | TRBJ2-7 | TRBV5-4 | 15 | CASSFATGTFYEQYF | TGTGCCAGCAGCTTTGCGACAGGGACCTTCTACGAGCAGTACTTC
TRBD1 | few | TRBJ1-2 | TRBV20-1 | 14 | CSATDTGTGKRYTF | TGCAGTGCTACGGATACCGGGACAGGGAAGCGCTACACCTTC
- | - | TRBJ2-5 | TRBV20-1 | 14 | CSARVGGLQETQYF | TGCAGTGCTAGAGTAGGGGGTCTCCAAGAGACCCAGTACTTC
- | - | TRBJ1-1 | TRBV4-3 | 13 | CASSQEEATEAFF | TGCGCCAGCAGCCAAGAAGAGGCCACTGAAGCTTTCTTT
- | - | TRBJ1-2 | TRBV3-1 | 15 | CASSLWTSTNYGYTF | TGCGCCAGCAGCCTTTGGACATCTACTAACTATGGCTACACCTTC
TRBD1 | - | TRBJ1-4 | TRBV7-2 | 15 | CASSFDRGSEERLFF | TGTGCCAGCAGCTTCGACAGGGGATCGGAAGAAAGACTGTTTTTT
TRBD2 | - | TRBJ2-5 | TRBV3-1 | 16 | CASSQDFAGERETQYF | TGTGCCAGCAGCCAAGATTTTGCGGGAGAAAGAGAGACCCAGTACTTC
TRBD1 | few | TRBJ1-5 | TRBV4-1 | 19 | CASSQWGTGAIYSNQPQHF | TGCGCCAGCAGCCAGTGGGGGACAGGGGCGATTTATAGCAATCAGCCCCAGCATTTT
TRBD1 | - | TRBJ2-7 | TRBV10-3 | 15 | CAITLGQGATYEQYF | TGTGCCATCACCCTCGGACAGGGTGCCACCTACGAGCAGTACTTC
TRBD1 | few | TRBJ1-2 | TRBV9 | 12 | CASRTGGFVYTF | TGTGCCAGCCGGACAGGGGGTTTCGTCTACACCTTC
TRBD2 | - | TRBJ2-1 | TRBV20-1 | 16 | CSATPLAESSYNEQFF | TGCAGTGCCACACCTCTAGCGGAGAGCTCCTACAATGAGCAGTTCTTC
- | - | TRBJ1-1 | TRBV5-1 | 15 | CASNPRGGLNTEAFF | TGCGCCAGCAACCCAAGAGGAGGCCTGAACACTGAAGCTTTCTTT
- | - | TRBJ1-3 | TRBV14 | 15 | CASSPQDLSGNTIYF | TGTGCCAGCAGCCCACAGGACCTCTCTGGAAACACCATATATTTT
- | - | TRBJ2-2 | TRBV2 | 14 | CASSVVRDTGELFF | TGTGCCAGCAGTGTGGTCAGGGACACCGGGGAGCTGTTTTTT
TRBD2 | once | TRBJ2-3 | TRBV5-1 | 18 | CASSLAKGLADYTDTQYF | TGCGCCAGCAGCTTGGCCAAAGGACTAGCGGACTACACAGATACGCAGTATTTT
TRBD2 | - | TRBJ2-1 | TRBV29-1 | 13 | CSVASGSINEQFF | TGCAGCGTTGCCAGCGGGAGCATCAATGAGCAGTTCTTC
TRBD1 | - | TRBJ1-3 | TRBV7-9 | 15 | CASSLRTGPRNTIYF | TGTGCCAGCAGCTTAAGGACAGGCCCCAGAAACACCATATATTTT
TRBD1 | - | TRBJ2-6 | TRBV20-1 | 14 | CSARGTAGANVLTF | TGCAGTGCTAGGGGGACAGCTGGGGCCAACGTCCTGACTTTC
TRBD2 | - | TRBJ2-2 | TRBV20-1 | 15 | CSARTSGANTGELFF | TGCAGTGCTAGGACTAGCGGGGCGAACACCGGGGAGCTGTTTTTT
- | few | TRBJ2-5 | TRBV7-9 | 12 | CASSLISETQYF | TGTGCCAGCAGCTTAATTTCAGAGACCCAGTACTTC
TRBD1 | few | TRBJ2-7 | TRBV11-1 | 14 | CASSLGRGPSEQYF | TGTGCCAGCAGCTTGGGCAGGGGGCCAAGCGAGCAGTACTTC
- | - | TRBJ2-2 | TRBV7-8 | 14 | CASRPQGNTGELFF | TGTGCCAGCAGGCCTCAGGGGAACACCGGGGAGCTGTTTTTT
TRBD2 | few | TRBJ2-1 | TRBV27 | 14 | CASSFYGGGRTKFF | TGTGCCAGCAGTTTTTACGGGGGGGGCCGTACGAAGTTCTTC
- | - | TRBJ2-1 | TRBV3-1 | 13 | CASSQVLAAEQFF | TGTGCCAGCAGCCAAGTCTTAGCGGCTGAGCAGTTCTTC
- | - | TRBJ1-1 | TRBV25-1 | 15 | CASSESSGVVTEAFF | TGTGCCAGCAGTGAAAGTTCAGGGGTTGTGACTGAAGCTTTCTTT
- | many | TRBJ2-3 | TRBV29-1 | 12 | CSEYSSTDTQYF | TGCAGTGAATACAGCAGCACAGATACGCAGTATTTT
TRBD1 | - | TRBJ2-2 | TRBV4-2 | 17 | CASSQRRTGSATGELFF | TGTGCCAGCAGCCAGCGACGGACAGGGTCGGCCACCGGGGAGCTGTTTTTT
TRBD1 | few | TRBJ1-3 | TRBV4-3 | 15 | CASSHLTGHGNTIYF | TGCGCCAGCAGCCACTTGACAGGGCATGGAAACACCATATATTTT
TRBD2 | - | TRBJ2-3 | TRBV11-2 | 15 | CASSSSAGGTDTQYF | TGTGCCAGCAGCTCCTCGGCGGGGGGTACAGATACGCAGTATTTT
- | - | TRBJ1-4 | TRBV6-5 | 13 | CASSYSWNEKLFF | TGTGCCAGCAGTTACTCGTGGAATGAAAAACTGTTTTTT
- | few | TRBJ1-4 | TRBV18 | 14 | CASSPGVKGEKLFF | TGTGCCAGCTCACCTGGGGTTAAAGGAGAAAAACTGTTTTTT
- | - | TRBJ1-1 | TRBV20-1 | 14 | CSARPPGGRTEAFF | TGCAGTGCTAGACCCCCTGGGGGACGGACTGAAGCTTTCTTT